Listed here is a single T cell receptor beta chain. These data belong to a study of control samples from healthy donors and cancer patients. Sequencing was performed with immunoSEQ multiplex PCR; in TCRdb, only in-frame clones are kept and a portion is missing. The sample holds 150,000 to 200,000 clones, around nine tenths seen once. Trimming removed 2 bases from V and 4 bases from J; junction bases left unmatched: 13. Germline V gene lookup returns CDR1 KGHDR and CDR2 SFDVKD. The CDR3 has 18 residues. The specimen was blood. This receptor was taken from a man between 18 and 29 years old in good health. J is TRBJ2-3 and V is TRBV24-1, with 8 bases that match TRBD1. The CDR3 is CATSDYRSDRGVADTQYF. Here the CDR3 DNA reads TGTGCCACCAGTGATTATAGATCTGACAGGGGAGTAGCAGATACGCAGTATTTT.